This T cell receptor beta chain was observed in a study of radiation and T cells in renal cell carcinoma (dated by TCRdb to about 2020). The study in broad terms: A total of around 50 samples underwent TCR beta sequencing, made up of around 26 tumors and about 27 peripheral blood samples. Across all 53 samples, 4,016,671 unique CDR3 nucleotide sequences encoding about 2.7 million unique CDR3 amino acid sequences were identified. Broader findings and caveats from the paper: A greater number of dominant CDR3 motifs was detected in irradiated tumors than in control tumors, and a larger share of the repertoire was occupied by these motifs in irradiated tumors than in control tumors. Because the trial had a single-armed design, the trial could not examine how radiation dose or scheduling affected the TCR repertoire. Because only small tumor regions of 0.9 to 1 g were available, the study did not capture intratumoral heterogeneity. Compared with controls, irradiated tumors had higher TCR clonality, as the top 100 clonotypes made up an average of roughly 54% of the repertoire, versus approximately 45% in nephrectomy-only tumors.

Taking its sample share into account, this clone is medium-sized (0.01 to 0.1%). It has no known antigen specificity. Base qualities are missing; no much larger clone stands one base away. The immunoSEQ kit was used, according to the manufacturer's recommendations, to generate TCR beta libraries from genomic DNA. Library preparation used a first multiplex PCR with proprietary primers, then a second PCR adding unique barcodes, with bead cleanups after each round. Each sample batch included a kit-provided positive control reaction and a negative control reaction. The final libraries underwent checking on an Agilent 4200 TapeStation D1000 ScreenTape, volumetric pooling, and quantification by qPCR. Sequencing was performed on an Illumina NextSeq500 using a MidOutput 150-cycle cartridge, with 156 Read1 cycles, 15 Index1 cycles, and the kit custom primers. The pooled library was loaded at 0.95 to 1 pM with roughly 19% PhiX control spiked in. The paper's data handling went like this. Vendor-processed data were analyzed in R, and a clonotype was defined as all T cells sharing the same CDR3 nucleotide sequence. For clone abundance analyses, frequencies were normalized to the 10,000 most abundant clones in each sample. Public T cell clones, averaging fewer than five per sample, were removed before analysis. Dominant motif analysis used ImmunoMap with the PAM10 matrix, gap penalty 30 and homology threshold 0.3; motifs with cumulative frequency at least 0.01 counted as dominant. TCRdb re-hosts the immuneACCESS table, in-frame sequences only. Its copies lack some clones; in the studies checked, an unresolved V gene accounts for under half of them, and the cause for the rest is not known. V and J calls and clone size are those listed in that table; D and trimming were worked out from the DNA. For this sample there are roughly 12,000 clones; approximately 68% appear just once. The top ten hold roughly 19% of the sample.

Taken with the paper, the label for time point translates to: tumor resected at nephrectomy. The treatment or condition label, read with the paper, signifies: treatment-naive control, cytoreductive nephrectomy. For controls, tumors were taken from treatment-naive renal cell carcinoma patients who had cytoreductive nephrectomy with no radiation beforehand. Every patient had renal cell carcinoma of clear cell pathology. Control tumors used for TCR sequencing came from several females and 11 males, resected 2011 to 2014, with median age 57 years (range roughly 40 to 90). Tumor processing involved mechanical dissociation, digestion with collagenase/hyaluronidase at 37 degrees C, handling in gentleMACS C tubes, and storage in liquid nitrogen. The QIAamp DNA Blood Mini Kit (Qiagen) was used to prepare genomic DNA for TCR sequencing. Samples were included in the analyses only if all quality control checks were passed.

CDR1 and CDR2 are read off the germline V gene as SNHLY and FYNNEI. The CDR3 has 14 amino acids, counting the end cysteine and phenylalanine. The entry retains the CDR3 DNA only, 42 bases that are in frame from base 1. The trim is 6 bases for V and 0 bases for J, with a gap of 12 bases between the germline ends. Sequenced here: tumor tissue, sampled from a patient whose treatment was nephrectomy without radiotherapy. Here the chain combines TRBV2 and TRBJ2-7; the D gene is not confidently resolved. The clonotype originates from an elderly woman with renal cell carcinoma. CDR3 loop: CASRKTFLSYEQYF. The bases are TGTGCCAGCAGAAAGACCTTCCTCTCCTACGAGCAGTACTTC.